This section outlines one T cell receptor (beta chain) sequence together with its context. Which antigen it targets is not known. It has no much larger one-base neighbor in the sample; base qualities were not kept. V is clipped by 0 bases and J by 4 bases, and the sequence between their germline boundaries is 11 bases long. CDR1 and CDR2 were assigned from the germline V gene as SGHRS and YFSETQ. The CDR3 runs 14 amino acids, cysteine and phenylalanine included. The entry retains the CDR3 DNA only, 42 bases that are in frame from base 1. This record comes from a study of technical replicates of blood from a few donors (dated by TCRdb to about 2017). Library preparation used the immunoSEQ multiplex PCR assay. Entries here come from immuneACCESS through TCRdb and include only in-frame sequences with V and J called. Some clones fail to appear in such tables; in the studies checked, an unresolved V gene covers under half of the shortfall, and the cause of the remainder is unknown. The sample records tens of thousands of clones, more than 75% of which are singletons. Less than 5.5% of the sample is held by the ten biggest clonotypes.

The V and J genes are TRBV5-1 and TRBJ2-7; the D gene is possibly TRBD2, with 5 bases matching. The clonotype was recovered from a human donor in good health. Some clones in this sample may be carry-over from other donors' samples. The sequenced sample was PBMCs. The CDR3: CASSLAVSGYEQYF. The sequenced DNA is TGCGCCAGCAGCTTGGCCGTCAGCGGATACGAGCAGTACTTC.